The entry below describes one T cell receptor (beta chain). Its antigen is undetermined. This sample was included in a study of T-cell memory formation after mild COVID-19. General study points: Contracting clones localized mainly to CM and EM when CD4+ and mainly to EMRA when CD8+. From day 15 to 85, contracting clones were balanced between CD4 and CD8, whereas later expanders leaned toward CD4+.

V was shortened by 4 bases and J by 3 bases, with 15 bases between the two germline ends. Germline V gene data show CDR1 as DFQATT and CDR2 as SNEGSKA (reference sequence). This CDR3 region has 15 residues. TCRdb called the 5' RACE reads again in MiXCR, with one record for every CDR3 protein. The sample lists 400,000 to 550,000 distinct CDR3 sequences; approximately 25% were seen once. The receptor's source is an adult woman who had mild COVID-19 (a few samples of this study predate the infection). Cell type and time point are not known. This chain connects TRBV20-1 to TRBJ1-4, with TRBD1 as a possible D gene (5 bases). The sequenced material came from PBMCs or a T cell subset sorted from them (not recorded which). This CDR3 reads CSAKAWGMSNEKLFF. The CDR3 DNA sequence: TGCAGTGCTAAAGCCTGGGGGATGTCTAATGAAAAACTGTTTTTT.